This entry lists 18 T cell receptor beta chains sequenced from one sample in a study of cytomegalovirus exposure and HLA in healthy donors. The PCR employed 60 Vbeta primers together with 13 Jbeta primers. Only in-frame clones appear in the TCRdb table, and some are missing; sequencing was by immunoSEQ multiplex PCR. Seen here are 150,000 to 200,000 clones, around 78% observed once, and the top ten hold about 1.4%. The sample was PBMCs. The origin of the receptors is a man aged 35-49 years in good health and CMV-seronegative.

The DNA of the CDR3 is TGTGCCAGCACCCAACAGGGGCCGTGGCAGCCCCAGCATTTT. Translated: CASTQQGPWQPQHF. The V and J genes are TRBV28 and TRBJ1-5; TRBD1 aligns across 7 bases. V lost 7 bases, J lost 7 bases, and 10 bases stayed unmatched. This CDR3 is built from 14 residues. Germline lookup yields CDR1 MDHEN and CDR2 SYDVKM.

Concerning this clone: Its ends do not fully match the called genes, so a read error is possible. The chain joins TRBV5-6 to TRBJ2-6, with D perhaps TRBD1 (6 bases). This CDR3 spans 18 amino acids. The germline gives CDR1 SGHDT, CDR2 YYEEEE. The CDR3 DNA follows: TGTGCCAGCAGCTTGGTAAACAGGGCCAACTCTGGGGCCAACGGCCTGACTTTC. Encoded protein: CASSLVNRANSGANGLTF.

The chain recombines TRBV29-1 with TRBJ2-5; 9 positions match TRBD1. The DNA matches TRBJ2-7 better at its end, which makes the J call doubtful. In germline, CDR1 is SQVTM, CDR2 ANQGSEA. The CDR3 extends over 12 amino acids. The CDR3 DNA reads as TGCAGCGTTTGGGACAGGGCACACGAGCAGTACTTC. Translating gives CSVWDRAHEQYF.

The chain links TRBV10-3 to TRBJ2-3; possible D gene TRBD1, 5 bases. This CDR3 region has 13 residues. The ends were cut back, 6 bases at V and 4 bases at J, with 11 bases in the middle. Germline CDR1 and CDR2: ENHRY and SYGVKD. The CDR3 sequence is CAIRGQGADTQYF. As DNA, the CDR3 is TGTGCCATCAGAGGGCAGGGTGCAGATACGCAGTATTTT.

DNA for the CDR3: TGTGCCAGCAGTGCCATCTTGGACAGGCTCTACGAGCAGTACTTC. Translated, it gives CASSAILDRLYEQYF. V gene TRBV28 combines with J gene TRBJ2-7, with TRBD1 matching 7 bases. The J segment lost 3 bases and the V segment lost 5 bases, leaving 10 bases of the junction unmatched. Looked up from germline, CDR1 is MDHEN and CDR2 is SYDVKM. There are 15 residues in the CDR3. The whole variable domain, filled in from reference TRBV28 and TRBJ2-7, reads DVKVTQSSRYLVKRTGEKVFLECVQDMDHENMFWYRQDPGLGLRLIYFSYDVKMKEKGDIPEGYSVSREKKERFSLILESASTNQTSMYLCASSAILDRLYEQYFGPGTRLTVT.

V usage is TRBV2 and J usage is TRBJ1-5; D possibly corresponds to TRBD1 (5 bases). CDR1 SNHLY and CDR2 FYNNEI come from the germline V gene. Trimming removed 5 bases from V and 4 bases from J, with 12 bases in between. The length of the CDR3 is 14 residues. CDR3: CASSWQGSNQPQHF. The DNA for the CDR3 is TGTGCCAGCAGTTGGCAGGGATCAAATCAGCCCCAGCATTTT.

The chain joins TRBV18 to TRBJ1-1, with 9 bases matching TRBD1. Per germline, CDR1 KGHSH and CDR2 LQKENI. The CDR3 totals 13 residues. V lost 5 bases to trimming and J lost 12 bases; unmatched junction nucleotides: 10. The CDR3 DNA sequence: TGTGCCAGCTCATACTTTGACAGGGGGGAGACTTTCTTT. Protein product: CASSYFDRGETFF.

Of note for this clone: Other DNA sequences from this sample encode an identical CDR3 as well. The gene calls are TRBV19 and TRBJ2-3, with a weak D call TRBD2 (5 bases). Germline CDR1 is LNHDA and CDR2 is SQIVND (reference sequence). The CDR3 covers 13 residues. V lost 1 base and J lost 5, with 7 bases in between. Here the CDR3 reads CASSIGGEDTQYF. CDR3 nucleotide sequence: TGTGCCAGTAGTATAGGGGGAGAAGATACGCAGTATTTT. Full variable domain (rest looked up from reference TRBV19 and TRBJ2-3): DGGITQSPKYLFRKEGQNVTLSCEQNLNHDAMYWYRQDPGQGLRLIYYSQIVNDFQKGDIAEGYSVSREKKESFPLTVTSAQKNPTAFYLCASSIGGEDTQYFGPGTRLTVL.

This clone showed up just once. V is TRBV28 and J is TRBJ1-1, with no clear D. Germline values: CDR1 MDHEN, CDR2 SYDVKM. The germline V and J ends were trimmed by 4 bases and 5 bases, with 23 bases remaining between them. This CDR3 region has 17 residues. The CDR3 DNA follows: TGTGCCAGCAGTTCCCACGGAGTGTCGTACGGCGGGACTGAAGCTTTCTTT. Encoded protein: CASSSHGVSYGGTEAFF.

This clone came up a few times. V gene TRBV18 combines with J gene TRBJ1-2; D possibly corresponds to TRBD1 (5 bases). The CDR3 spans 16 residues. Deletions cut 1 base from V and 5 bases from J, with 17 bases between. Per the germline V gene, CDR1 is KGHSH and CDR2 is LQKENI. The CDR3 is CASSPQGLPPRYGYTF. CDR3 nucleotides: TGTGCCAGCTCACCACAGGGACTCCCACCCCGGTATGGCTACACCTTC.

This rearrangement joins TRBV4-1 to TRBJ1-2, with a possible D match to TRBD1 (5 bases). The CDR3 totals 13 residues. The V end lost 1 base, the J end lost 8 bases, and 11 bases lay between the germline ends. The germline gives CDR1 MGHRA, CDR2 YSYEKL. In DNA form, the CDR3 reads TGCGCCAGCAGCCAAGTCGGGGGGTTGGGCTACACCTTC. Translating gives CASSQVGGLGYTF.

As concerns this clone: No conserved phenylalanine or tryptophan ends this CDR3, so it is likely a read error. The chain links TRBV28 to TRBJ1-4, with 8 bases lining up with TRBD1. This CDR3 has 18 residues. With V trimmed by 2 bases and J by 0 bases, 8 bases remained unmatched. Germline lookup yields CDR1 MDHEN and CDR2 SYDVKM. The CDR3 sequence is CASSLLTGVVATNEKLFC. The CDR3 DNA is TGTGCCAGCAGTTTACTGACAGGGGTGGTCGCAACTAATGAAAAACTGTTTTGT.

The rearrangement uses TRBV4-2 and TRBJ2-5, with 8 nucleotides matching TRBD2. The V segment lost 1 base and the J segment 5 bases; nucleotides outside the gene matches: 6. The CDR3 length is 15 residues. Germline V gene sequence: CDR1 LGHNA, CDR2 YNFKEQ. The DNA for the CDR3 is TGTGCCAGCAGCCAAGCCCCGCGGGAGGAGGAGACCCAGTACTTC. This sequence encodes CASSQAPREEETQYF.

In its sample, this clone was seen once. The rearrangement links TRBV7-8 to TRBJ1-1; D perhaps matches TRBD1 (6 bases). V lost 1 base to trimming and J lost 6 bases, with 15 bases between them. In germline, CDR1 is SGHVS, CDR2 FQNEAQ. This CDR3 has 15 residues. CDR3 nucleotides: TGTGCCAGCAGCTTAGTCAGGGGCCCTAAGGCTGAAGCTTTCTTT. Protein product: CASSLVRGPKAEAFF.

The CDR3, as DNA: TGTGCCAGCAGTTTTAGGCAGGGGGCGGGTGATACTGAAGCTTTCTTT. It codes for CASSFRQGAGDTEAFF. The chain joins TRBV28 to TRBJ1-1; the match to TRBD1 covers 8 bases. CDR3 size: 16 residues. Trimming cost V 3 bases and J 5 bases; bases outside gene matches: 11. Germline V gene data show CDR1 as MDHEN and CDR2 as SYDVKM.

The J gene is TRBJ1-3, the V gene TRBV25-1; maybe TRBD1 (5 bases). Germline values: CDR1 MGHDK, CDR2 SYGVNS. This CDR3 region has 13 residues. V was pared by 8 bases and J by 4 bases, with 12 bases between. CDR3 nucleotides: TGTGCCAGCGATGGGACTGGCGGAAACACCATATATTTT. It encodes CASDGTGGNTIYF.

The chain combines TRBV27 with TRBJ1-5, with D unresolved. CDR1 and CDR2 from the germline V gene are MNHEY and SMNVEV (reference sequence). The CDR3 totals 15 residues. V lost 2 bases to trimming and J lost 6 bases, with 14 bases between them. The CDR3 sequence: CASSLGSGLSQPQHF. In DNA, the CDR3 is TGTGCCAGCAGTTTAGGTTCGGGGTTGAGTCAGCCCCAGCATTTT.

The V and J genes are TRBV5-1 and TRBJ2-3; D is perhaps TRBD1 (6 bases). CDR1 is SGHRS, CDR2 YFSETQ, per germline. The V end lost 5 bases, the J end lost 1 base, and 8 bases lay between the germline ends. CDR3 length: 13 amino acids. CDR3 sequence: CASSYRGTDTQYF. CDR3 sequence (DNA): TGCGCCAGCAGTTACAGGGGCACAGATACGCAGTATTTT. The whole variable domain, remainder taken from reference TRBV5-1 and TRBJ2-3, is KAGVTQTPRYLIKTRGQQVTLSCSPISGHRSVSWYQQTPGQGLQFLFEYFSETQRNKGNFPGRFSGRQFSNSRSEMNVSTLELGDSALYLCASSYRGTDTQYFGPGTRLTVL.